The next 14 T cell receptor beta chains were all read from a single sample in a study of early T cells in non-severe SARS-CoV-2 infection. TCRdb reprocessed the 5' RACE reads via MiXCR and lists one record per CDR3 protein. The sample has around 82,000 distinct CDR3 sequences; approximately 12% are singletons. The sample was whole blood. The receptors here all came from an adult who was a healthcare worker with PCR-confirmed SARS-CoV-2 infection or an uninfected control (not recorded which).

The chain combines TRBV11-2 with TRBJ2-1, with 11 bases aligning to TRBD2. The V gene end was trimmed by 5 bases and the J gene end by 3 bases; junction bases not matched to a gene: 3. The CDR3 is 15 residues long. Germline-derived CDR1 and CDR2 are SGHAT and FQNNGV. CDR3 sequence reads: CASSGTSGGYNEQFF. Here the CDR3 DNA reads TGTGCCAGCAGCGGGACTAGCGGAGGCTACAATGAGCAGTTCTTC. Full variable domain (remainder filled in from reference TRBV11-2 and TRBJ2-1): EAGVAQSPRYKIIEKRQSVAFWCNPISGHATLYWYQQILGQGPKLLIQFQNNGVVDDSQLPKDRFSAERLKGVDSTLKIQPAKLEDSAVYLCASSGTSGGYNEQFFGPGTRLTVL.

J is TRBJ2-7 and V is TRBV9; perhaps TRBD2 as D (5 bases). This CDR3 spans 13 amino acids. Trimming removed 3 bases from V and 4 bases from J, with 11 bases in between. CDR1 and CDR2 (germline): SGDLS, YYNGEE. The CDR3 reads CASSGEPQYEQYF. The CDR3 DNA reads TGTGCCAGCAGCGGGGAGCCTCAGTACGAGCAGTACTTC.

CDR3 region: CASSSAAGGSYEQYF. Written as DNA, the CDR3 is TGTGCCAGCAGTTCCGCCGCCGGGGGCTCCTACGAGCAGTACTTC. This chain joins TRBV27 and TRBJ2-7; a weak D match, TRBD2 (6 bases). Germline V gene lookup returns CDR1 MNHEY and CDR2 SMNVEV (reference sequence). Trimming shortened V by 4 bases and J by 0 bases, and 13 bases separated the two germline ends. The CDR3 is made up of 15 amino acids.

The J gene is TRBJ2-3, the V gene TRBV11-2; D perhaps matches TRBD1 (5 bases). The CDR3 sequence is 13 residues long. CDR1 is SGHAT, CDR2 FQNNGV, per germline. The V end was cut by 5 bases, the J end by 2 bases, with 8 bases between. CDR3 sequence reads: CASSLDTTDTQYF. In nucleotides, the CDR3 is TGTGCCAGCAGCCTGGACACCACAGATACGCAGTATTTT.

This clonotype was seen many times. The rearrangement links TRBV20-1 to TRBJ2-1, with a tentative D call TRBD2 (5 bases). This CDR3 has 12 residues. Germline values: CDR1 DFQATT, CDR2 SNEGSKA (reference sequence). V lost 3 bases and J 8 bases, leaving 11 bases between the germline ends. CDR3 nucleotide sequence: TGCAGTGCTAGTAAACTAGTCTATGAGCAGTTCTTC. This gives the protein CSASKLVYEQFF.

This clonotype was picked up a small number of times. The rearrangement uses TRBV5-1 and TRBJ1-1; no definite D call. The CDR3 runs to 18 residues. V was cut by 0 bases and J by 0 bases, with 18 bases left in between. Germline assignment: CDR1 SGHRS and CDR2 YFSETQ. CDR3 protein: CASSLASFAASVNTEAFF. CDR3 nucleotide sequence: TGCGCCAGCAGCTTGGCCTCATTCGCGGCCAGTGTGAACACTGAAGCTTTCTTT.

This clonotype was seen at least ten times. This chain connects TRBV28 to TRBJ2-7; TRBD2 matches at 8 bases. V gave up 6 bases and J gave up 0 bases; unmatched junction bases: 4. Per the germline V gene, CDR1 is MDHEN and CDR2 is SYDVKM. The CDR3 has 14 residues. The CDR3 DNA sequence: TGTGCCAGCAGGTTAAGCGGGAGCTCCTACGAGCAGTACTTC. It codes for CASRLSGSSYEQYF.

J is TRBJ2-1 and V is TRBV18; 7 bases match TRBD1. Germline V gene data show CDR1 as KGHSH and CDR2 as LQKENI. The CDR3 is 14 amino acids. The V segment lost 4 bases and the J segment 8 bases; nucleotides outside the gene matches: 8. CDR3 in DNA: TGTGCCAGCTCACAGGGGGCTATTACCTATGAGCAGTTCTTC. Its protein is CASSQGAITYEQFF.

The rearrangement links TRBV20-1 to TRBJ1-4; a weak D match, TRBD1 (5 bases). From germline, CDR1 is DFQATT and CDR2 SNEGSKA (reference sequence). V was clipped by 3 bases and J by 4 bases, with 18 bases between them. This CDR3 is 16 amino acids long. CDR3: CSASRLGVRSNEKLFF. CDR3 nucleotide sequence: TGCAGTGCTAGTCGACTAGGGGTCCGAAGTAATGAAAAACTGTTTTTT.

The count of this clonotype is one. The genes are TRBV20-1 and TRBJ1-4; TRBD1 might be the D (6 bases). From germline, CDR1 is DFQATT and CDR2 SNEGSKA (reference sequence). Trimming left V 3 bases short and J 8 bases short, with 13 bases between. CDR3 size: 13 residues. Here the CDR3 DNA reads TGCAGTGCTAGTACCAGGGGAGGCGAAAAACTGTTTTTT. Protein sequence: CSASTRGGEKLFF.

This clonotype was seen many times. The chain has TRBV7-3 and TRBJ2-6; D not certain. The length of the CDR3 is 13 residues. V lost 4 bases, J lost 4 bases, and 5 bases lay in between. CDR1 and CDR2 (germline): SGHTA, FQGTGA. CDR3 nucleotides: TGTGCCAGCAGCTCCCCGGGGGCCAACGTCCTGACTTTC. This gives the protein CASSSPGANVLTF.

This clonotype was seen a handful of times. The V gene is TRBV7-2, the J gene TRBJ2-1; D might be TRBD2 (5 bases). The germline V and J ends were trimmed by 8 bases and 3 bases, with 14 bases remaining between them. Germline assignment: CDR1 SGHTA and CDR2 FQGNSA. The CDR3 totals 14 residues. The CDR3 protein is CASQLDGFYNEQFF. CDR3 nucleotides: TGTGCCAGCCAACTAGACGGGTTCTACAATGAGCAGTTCTTC. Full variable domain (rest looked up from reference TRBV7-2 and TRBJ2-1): GAGVSQSPSNKVTEKGKDVELRCDPISGHTALYWYRQSLGQGLEFLIYFQGNSAPDKSGLPSDRFSAERTGGSVSTLTIQRTQQEDSAVYLCASQLDGFYNEQFFGPGTRLTVL.

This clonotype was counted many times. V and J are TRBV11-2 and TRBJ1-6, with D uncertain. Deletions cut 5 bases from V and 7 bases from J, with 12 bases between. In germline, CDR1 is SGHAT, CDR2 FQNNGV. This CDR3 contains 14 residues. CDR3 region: CASSPARSNSPLHF. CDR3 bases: TGTGCCAGCAGCCCAGCAAGGAGCAATTCACCCCTCCACTTT.

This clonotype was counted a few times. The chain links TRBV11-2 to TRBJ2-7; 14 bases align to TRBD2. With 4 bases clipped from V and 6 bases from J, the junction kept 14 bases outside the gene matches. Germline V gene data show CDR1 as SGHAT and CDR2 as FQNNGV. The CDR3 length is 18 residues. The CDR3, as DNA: TGTGCCAGCAGCTCCTCCCTAGGGACTAGCGGGAGTGGTCGCGAGCAGTACTTC. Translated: CASSSSLGTSGSGREQYF.